This TCR beta chain was sequenced during a study of CD4 and CD8 cells across lung adenocarcinoma regions. Germline V gene data show CDR1 as MNHEY and CDR2 as SMNVEV (reference sequence). With 8 bases removed from V and 4 bases from J, the gap between germline ends came to 7 bases. The CDR3 runs 11 residues. The patients had localized lung adenocarcinoma, a non-small cell subtype. This clonotype was seen only once. A single record per CDR3 protein comes from TCRdb applying MiXCR to the PCR reads. The sample contains over 1,500 distinct CDR3 sequences, roughly half of which appear only once. The rearrangement uses TRBV27 and TRBJ2-3; D gene ambiguous. The sample was CD4+ T cells from the center of a lung tumor. The sequence came from a female donor with lung adenocarcinoma. The CD4 and CD8 labels of this study may be unreliable. CDR3 nucleotides: TGTGCCAGCGGTCCTCCAGATACGCAGTATTTT. Its protein product is CASGPPDTQYF.